This TCR beta chain came from a study of blood T cell repertoires in COVID-19. In the study overall: Samples came from the United States, Italy and Spain, spanning acute and convalescent COVID-19. PBMCs, B-cell-depleted T cells, or T cells provided the cDNA or gDNA that made up the material.

Exposed participants came across a COVID-19 case within 2 weeks before study entry. The protocol was immunoSEQ multiplex PCR, while the TCRdb copy is restricted to in-frame clones and leaves out a portion. The repertoire holds 150,000 or so clones, with around four fifths as singletons. This CDR3 has 14 amino acids. Germline V gene data show CDR1 as SEHNR and CDR2 as FQNEAQ (reference sequence). Between the trimmed V and J ends, which lost 7 bases and 0 bases, there was a span of 12 bases. The chain couples TRBV7-9 to TRBJ1-1; D is unclear. Input material: PBMCs or T cells enriched from blood (not recorded which). This TCR was sampled from a man aged 65-85 years who had been exposed to COVID-19. The CDR3: CASTAVPMNTEAFF. As DNA, the CDR3 is TGTGCCAGCACAGCTGTCCCAATGAACACTGAAGCTTTCTTT.